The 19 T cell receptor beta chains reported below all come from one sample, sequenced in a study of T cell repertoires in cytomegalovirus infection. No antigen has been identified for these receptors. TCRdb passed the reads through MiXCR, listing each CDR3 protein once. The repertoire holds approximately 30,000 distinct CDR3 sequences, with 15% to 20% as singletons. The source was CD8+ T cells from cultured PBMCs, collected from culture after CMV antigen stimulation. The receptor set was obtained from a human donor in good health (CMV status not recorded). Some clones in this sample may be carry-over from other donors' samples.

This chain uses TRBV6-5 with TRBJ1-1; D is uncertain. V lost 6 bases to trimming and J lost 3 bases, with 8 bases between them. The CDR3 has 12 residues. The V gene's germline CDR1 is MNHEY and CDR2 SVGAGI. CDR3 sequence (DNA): TGTGCCAGCAGCGAGGCAGACACTGAAGCTTTCTTT. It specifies CASSEADTEAFF.

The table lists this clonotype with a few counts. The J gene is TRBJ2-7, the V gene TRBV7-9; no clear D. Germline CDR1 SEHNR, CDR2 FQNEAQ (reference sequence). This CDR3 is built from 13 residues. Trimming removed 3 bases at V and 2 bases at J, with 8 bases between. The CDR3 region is CASSLAQTYEQYF. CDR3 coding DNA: TGTGCCAGCAGCTTGGCACAGACCTACGAGCAGTACTTC.

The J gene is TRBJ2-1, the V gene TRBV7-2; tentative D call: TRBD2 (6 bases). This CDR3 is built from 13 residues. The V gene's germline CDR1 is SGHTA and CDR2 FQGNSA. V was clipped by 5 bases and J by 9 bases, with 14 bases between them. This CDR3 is CASSKGLRSEQFF. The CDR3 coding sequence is TGTGCCAGCAGCAAGGGACTCCGGAGTGAGCAGTTCTTC.

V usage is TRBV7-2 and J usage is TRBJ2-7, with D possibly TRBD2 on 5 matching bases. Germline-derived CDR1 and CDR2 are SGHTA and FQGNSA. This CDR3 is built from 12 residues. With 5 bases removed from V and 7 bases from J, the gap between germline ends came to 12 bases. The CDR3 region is CASSPGVAEQYF. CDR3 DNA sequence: TGTGCCAGCAGCCCTGGAGTAGCGGAGCAGTACTTC.

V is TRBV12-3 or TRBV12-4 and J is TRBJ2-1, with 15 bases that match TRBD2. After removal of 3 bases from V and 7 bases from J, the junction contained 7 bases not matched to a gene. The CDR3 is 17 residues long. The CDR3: CASSLGGGTSGRNEQFF. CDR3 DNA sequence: TGTGCCAGCAGTTTGGGGGGGGGGACTAGCGGGAGGAATGAGCAGTTCTTC.

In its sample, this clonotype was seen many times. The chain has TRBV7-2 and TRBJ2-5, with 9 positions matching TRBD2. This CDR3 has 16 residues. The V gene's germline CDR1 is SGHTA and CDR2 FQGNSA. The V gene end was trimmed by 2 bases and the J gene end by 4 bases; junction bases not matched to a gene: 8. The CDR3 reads CASSLSGRPGGETQYF. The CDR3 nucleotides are TGTGCCAGCAGCTTAAGCGGGAGGCCCGGGGGAGAGACCCAGTACTTC.

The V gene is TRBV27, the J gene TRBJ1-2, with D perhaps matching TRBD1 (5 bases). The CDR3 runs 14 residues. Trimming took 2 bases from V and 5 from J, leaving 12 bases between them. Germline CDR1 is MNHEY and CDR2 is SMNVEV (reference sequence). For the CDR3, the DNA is TGTGCCAGCAGTTTACGGAGGGACCTATATGGCTACACCTTC. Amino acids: CASSLRRDLYGYTF.

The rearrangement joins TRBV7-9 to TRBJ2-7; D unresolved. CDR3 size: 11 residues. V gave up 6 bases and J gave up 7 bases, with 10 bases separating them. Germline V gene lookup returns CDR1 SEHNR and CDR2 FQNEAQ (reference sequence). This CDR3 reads CASSNSDEQYF. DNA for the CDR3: TGTGCCAGCAGTAACTCAGATGAGCAGTACTTC. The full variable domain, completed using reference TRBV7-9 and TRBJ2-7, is DTGVSQNPRHKITKRGQNVTFRCDPISEHNRLYWYRQTLGQGPEFLTYFQNEAQLEKSRLLSDRFSAERPKGSFSTLEIQRTEQGDSAMYLCASSNSDEQYFGPGTRLTVT.

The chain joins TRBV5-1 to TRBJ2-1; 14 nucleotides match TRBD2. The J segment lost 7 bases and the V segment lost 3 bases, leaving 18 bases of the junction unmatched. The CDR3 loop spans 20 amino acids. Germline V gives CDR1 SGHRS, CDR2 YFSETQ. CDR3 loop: CASSSGLAGVQVASVNEQFF. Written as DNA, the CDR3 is TGCGCCAGCAGCTCGGGACTAGCGGGAGTCCAAGTCGCTTCAGTAAATGAGCAGTTCTTC.

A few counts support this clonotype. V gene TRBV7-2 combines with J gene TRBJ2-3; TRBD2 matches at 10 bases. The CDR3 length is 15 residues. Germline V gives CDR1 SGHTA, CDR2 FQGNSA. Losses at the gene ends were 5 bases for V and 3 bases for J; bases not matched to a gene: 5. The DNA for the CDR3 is TGTGCCAGCAGCCCCGGGACTAGCGAGACAGATACGCAGTATTTT. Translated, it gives CASSPGTSETDTQYF. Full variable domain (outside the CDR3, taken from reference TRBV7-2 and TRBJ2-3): GAGVSQSPSNKVTEKGKDVELRCDPISGHTALYWYRQSLGQGLEFLIYFQGNSAPDKSGLPSDRFSAERTGGSVSTLTIQRTQQEDSAVYLCASSPGTSETDTQYFGPGTRLTVL.

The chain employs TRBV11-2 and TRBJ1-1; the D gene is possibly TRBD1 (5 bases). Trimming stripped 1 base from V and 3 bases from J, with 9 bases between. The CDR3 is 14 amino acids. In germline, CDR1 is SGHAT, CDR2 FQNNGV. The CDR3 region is CASSLVGADTEAFF. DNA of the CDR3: TGTGCCAGCAGCTTAGTAGGGGCAGACACTGAAGCTTTCTTT. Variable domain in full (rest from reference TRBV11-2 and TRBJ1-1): EAGVAQSPRYKIIEKRQSVAFWCNPISGHATLYWYQQILGQGPKLLIQFQNNGVVDDSQLPKDRFSAERLKGVDSTLKIQPAKLEDSAVYLCASSLVGADTEAFFGQGTRLTVV.

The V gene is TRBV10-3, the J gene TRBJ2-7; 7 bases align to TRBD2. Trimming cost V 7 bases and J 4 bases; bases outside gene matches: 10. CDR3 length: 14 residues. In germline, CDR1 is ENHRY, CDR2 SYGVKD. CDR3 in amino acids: CAIKSGDDGYEQYF. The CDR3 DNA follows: TGTGCCATCAAAAGCGGGGACGATGGATACGAGCAGTACTTC.

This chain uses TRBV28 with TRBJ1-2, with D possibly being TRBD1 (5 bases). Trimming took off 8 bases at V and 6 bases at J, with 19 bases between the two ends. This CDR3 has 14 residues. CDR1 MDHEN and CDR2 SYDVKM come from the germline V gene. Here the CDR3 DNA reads TGTGCCAGCCAGTTTATACTAGGGACGGATGGCTACACCTTC. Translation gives CASQFILGTDGYTF.

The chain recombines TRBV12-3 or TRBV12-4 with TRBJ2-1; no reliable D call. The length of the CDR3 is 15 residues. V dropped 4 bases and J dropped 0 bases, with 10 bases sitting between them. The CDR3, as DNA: TGTGCCAGCAGTTGGCAGGCCAGCTCCTACAATGAGCAGTTCTTC. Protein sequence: CASSWQASSYNEQFF.

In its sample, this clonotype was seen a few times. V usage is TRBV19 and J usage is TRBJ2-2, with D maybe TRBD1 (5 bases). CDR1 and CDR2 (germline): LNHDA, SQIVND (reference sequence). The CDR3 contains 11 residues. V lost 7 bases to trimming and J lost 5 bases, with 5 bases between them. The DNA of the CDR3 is TGTGCCAGTACAGGGACCGGGGAGCTGTTTTTT. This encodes CASTGTGELFF.

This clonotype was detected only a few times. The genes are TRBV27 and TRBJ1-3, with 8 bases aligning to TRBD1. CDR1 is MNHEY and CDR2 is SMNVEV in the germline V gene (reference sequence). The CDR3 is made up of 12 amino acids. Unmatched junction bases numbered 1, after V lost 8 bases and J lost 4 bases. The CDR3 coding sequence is TGTGCCAGCCGGGACAGGGGAAACACCATATATTTT. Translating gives CASRDRGNTIYF.

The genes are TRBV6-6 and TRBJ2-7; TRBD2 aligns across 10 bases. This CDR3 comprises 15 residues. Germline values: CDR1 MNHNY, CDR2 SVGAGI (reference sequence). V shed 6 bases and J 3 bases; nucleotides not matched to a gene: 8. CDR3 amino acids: CASRTLLAGIYEQYF. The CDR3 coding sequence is TGTGCCAGCAGGACTCTACTAGCGGGAATCTACGAGCAGTACTTC.

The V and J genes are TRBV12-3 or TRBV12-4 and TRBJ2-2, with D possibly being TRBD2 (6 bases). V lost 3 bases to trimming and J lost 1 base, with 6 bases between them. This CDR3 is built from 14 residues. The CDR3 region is CASSFGGNTGELFF. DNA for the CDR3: TGTGCCAGCAGTTTCGGGGGGAACACCGGGGAGCTGTTTTTT.

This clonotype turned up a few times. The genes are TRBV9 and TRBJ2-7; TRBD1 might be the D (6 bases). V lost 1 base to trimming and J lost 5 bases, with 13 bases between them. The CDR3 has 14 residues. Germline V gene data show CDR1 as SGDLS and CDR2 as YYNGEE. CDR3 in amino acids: CASSVWDKDHEQYF. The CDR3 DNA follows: TGTGCCAGCAGCGTATGGGACAAGGACCACGAGCAGTACTTC.